The rows below give T cell receptor beta chains drawn from one sample of a study of cytomegalovirus exposure and HLA in healthy donors. TCRdb keeps only in-frame clones here, not all; method: immunoSEQ multiplex PCR. The table shows about 240,000 clones, with about four fifths occurring only once. The sequenced sample consisted of PBMCs. Every receptor here comes from a woman in her thirties or forties in good health and CMV-seropositive. Both conserved end residues are part of each CDR3. A D gene is named only where the DNA matches it firmly. The size entry is marked missing in some rows and otherwise reads once, few, many or a size class.

CDR3 protein,CDR3 DNA,D gene,V gene,clone size,J gene,CDR3 length
CASTLGTSGRASMYF,TGTGCCAGCACCCTCGGGACTAGCGGGAGGGCCTCTATGTACTTC,TRBD2,TRBV28,NA,TRBJ2-7,15
CASRISGGSYEQYF,TGTGCCAGCAGAATTAGCGGGGGGTCCTACGAGCAGTACTTC,TRBD2,TRBV6-5,NA,TRBJ2-7,14
CASSFRGSGNTIYF,TGTGCCAGCAGCTTTAGGGGTTCTGGAAACACCATATATTTT,NA,TRBV13,once,TRBJ1-3,14
CASSLTTDYEQYF,TGTGCCAGCAGCTTAACGACAGACTACGAGCAGTACTTC,NA,TRBV7-3,NA,TRBJ2-7,13
CASSLTGDEKLFF,TGTGCCAGCAGTTTGACAGGGGATGAAAAACTGTTTTTT,TRBD1,TRBV6-5,NA,TRBJ1-4,13
CASSLDPNTEAFF,TGTGCCAGCAGCTTAGATCCAAACACTGAAGCTTTCTTT,NA,TRBV7-7,NA,TRBJ1-1,13
CASSLGTGVAKNIQYF,TGTGCCAGCAGCTTAGGGACGGGAGTGGCCAAAAACATTCAGTACTTC,NA,TRBV7-8,NA,TRBJ2-4,16
CASSLEPGWETQYF,TGTGCCAGCAGCTTAGAACCAGGATGGGAGACCCAGTACTTC,NA,TRBV7-2,NA,TRBJ2-5,14
CASSLGAGNTEAFF,TGTGCCAGCAGCTTGGGGGCGGGGAACACTGAAGCTTTCTTT,NA,TRBV5-4,few,TRBJ1-1,14
CASRRTGGNVLTF,TGTGCCAGCAGAAGGACAGGTGGCAACGTCCTGACTTTC,TRBD1,TRBV6-5,NA,TRBJ2-6,13
CASSFRTSGRADEQFF,TGTGCCAGCAGCTTCAGGACTAGCGGGAGAGCCGATGAGCAGTTCTTC,TRBD2,TRBV7-2,NA,TRBJ2-1,16
CASSSFGTLYGYTF,TGTGCCAGCAGTTCATTCGGGACACTCTATGGCTACACCTTC,NA,TRBV6-5,NA,TRBJ1-2,14
CASSPLGGVTDTQYF,TGTGCCAGCAGCCCCCTTGGCGGCGTCACAGATACGCAGTATTTT,NA,TRBV14,few,TRBJ2-3,15
CASSPRQGRAGYTF,TGTGCCAGCTCACCCCGACAGGGGAGAGCTGGCTACACCTTC,TRBD1,TRBV18,NA,TRBJ1-2,14
CASSLTGAEAFF,TGTGCCAGCAGCTTAACGGGAGCCGAAGCTTTCTTT,NA,TRBV11-2,NA,TRBJ1-1,12
CASSLRLAYTDTQYF,TGTGCCAGCAGCCTCAGGCTAGCGTACACAGATACGCAGTATTTT,NA,TRBV5-6,NA,TRBJ2-3,15
CASSLAGGGETQYF,TGTGCCAGCAGCTTAGCGGGAGGGGGGGAGACCCAGTACTTC,TRBD2,TRBV28,NA,TRBJ2-5,14
CASSQPWGSNEQFF,TGCGCCAGCAGCCAGCCCTGGGGCTCAAATGAGCAGTTCTTC,NA,TRBV4-1,NA,TRBJ2-1,14
CASSQPRGAAYSPLHF,TGTGCCAGCAGCCAACCCAGGGGAGCAGCGTATTCCCCCCTCCACTTT,NA,TRBV14,NA,TRBJ1-6,16
CASSEAQITDQPQHF,TGTGCCAGCAGTGAAGCCCAGATTACCGATCAGCCCCAGCATTTT,NA,TRBV25-1,NA,TRBJ1-5,15
CASRPGQATDTQYF,TGTGCCAGCAGACCGGGACAAGCCACAGATACGCAGTATTTT,NA,TRBV6-4,NA,TRBJ2-3,14
CASTQAGVYEQYF,TGTGCCAGCACCCAAGCGGGAGTCTACGAGCAGTACTTC,TRBD2,TRBV11-3,NA,TRBJ2-7,13
CAWSSGRNEQFF,TGTGCCTGGAGTAGTGGGCGTAATGAGCAGTTCTTC,NA,TRBV30,NA,TRBJ2-1,12
CASSLTSSAQFF,TGTGCCAGCAGCTTGACGTCTAGCGCGCAGTTCTTC,NA,TRBV5-4,NA,TRBJ2-1,12
CASSRQGGDEKLFF,TGTGCCAGCAGCAGACAGGGGGGAGATGAAAAACTGTTTTTT,TRBD1,TRBV25-1,NA,TRBJ1-4,14
CASSEDTGYTF,TGTGCCAGCAGCGAGGATACAGGCTACACCTTC,NA,TRBV2,NA,TRBJ1-2,11
CASGTEGFYEQYF,TGTGCCAGCGGGACTGAGGGTTTCTACGAGCAGTACTTC,NA,TRBV2,NA,TRBJ2-7,13
CASSQDWSTGGRAFF,TGCGCCAGCAGCCAAGATTGGTCGACAGGGGGTAGGGCTTTCTTT,TRBD1,TRBV4-3,NA,TRBJ1-1,15
CASSSPLADYNEQFF,TGTGCCAGCAGTTCGCCACTAGCGGACTACAATGAGCAGTTCTTC,TRBD2,TRBV6-5,NA,TRBJ2-1,15
CASSPVRGQGTEAFF,TGTGCCAGCTCACCAGTGAGGGGGCAGGGCACTGAAGCTTTCTTT,TRBD1,TRBV18,NA,TRBJ1-1,15
CASTQGADYEQYF,TGTGCCAGCACCCAAGGGGCGGACTACGAGCAGTACTTC,NA,TRBV5-4,NA,TRBJ2-7,13
CASSYPGQGTKNIQYF,TGTGCCAGCAGTTACCCTGGACAGGGGACCAAAAACATTCAGTACTTC,TRBD1,TRBV6-5,NA,TRBJ2-4,16
CASAPDGVETQYF,TGTGCTAGTGCCCCGGACGGGGTGGAGACCCAGTACTTC,NA,TRBV12-5,NA,TRBJ2-5,13
CASSLLVHGYTF,TGTGCCAGCAGCCTATTAGTACATGGCTACACCTTC,NA,TRBV7-9,NA,TRBJ1-2,12
CASSPATQGWREQYF,TGTGCCAGCAGCCCAGCCACACAGGGGTGGCGCGAGCAGTACTTC,TRBD1,TRBV11-1,few,TRBJ2-7,15
CASSQAGSGGNYGYTF,TGTGCCAGCAGCCAAGCCGGGTCGGGGGGGAACTATGGCTACACCTTC,NA,TRBV4-2,NA,TRBJ1-2,16
CASSRDSQAQETQYF,TGTGCCAGCAGCCGGGACAGCCAAGCCCAAGAGACCCAGTACTTC,TRBD1,TRBV11-3,NA,TRBJ2-5,15
CASSQDRLRDNEQFF,TGCGCCAGCAGCCAAGACCGGTTACGCGACAATGAGCAGTTCTTC,NA,TRBV4-3,NA,TRBJ2-1,15
CAWSVGQTDSPLHF,TGTGCCTGGAGTGTGGGACAGACCGATTCACCCCTCCACTTT,TRBD1,TRBV30,NA,TRBJ1-6,14
CASSHGTGNTGELFF,TGTGCCAGCAGCCATGGGACAGGGAACACCGGGGAGCTGTTTTTT,TRBD1,TRBV4-2,NA,TRBJ2-2,15
CAWRHRGTVYGYTF,TGTGCCTGGAGGCACAGGGGGACAGTTTATGGCTACACCTTC,TRBD1,TRBV30,NA,TRBJ1-2,14
CAWGEPGLAGINPYNEQFF,TGTGCCTGGGGGGAGCCTGGACTAGCGGGGATAAATCCTTACAATGAGCAGTTCTTC,TRBD2,TRBV30,NA,TRBJ2-1,19
CASSLEVLGADGYTF,TGTGCCAGCAGCTTAGAGGTCTTGGGGGCTGATGGCTACACCTTC,NA,TRBV7-9,NA,TRBJ1-2,15
CAISERTPTYEQYF,TGTGCCATCAGTGAGCGGACACCTACCTACGAGCAGTACTTC,NA,TRBV10-3,NA,TRBJ2-7,14
CSVVGTGGFSDTQYF,TGCAGCGTCGTCGGGACAGGGGGATTCTCAGATACGCAGTATTTT,TRBD1,TRBV29-1,NA,TRBJ2-3,15
CASSPGQRGDNEQFF,TGTGCCAGCAGCCCGGGACAGAGGGGGGACAATGAGCAGTTCTTC,NA,TRBV9,NA,TRBJ2-1,15